The next 27 T cell receptor beta chains were all read from a single sample in a study of monozygotic twins with inflammatory bowel disease. Following a re-call of the 5' RACE reads, TCRdb has one entry per CDR3 protein and lacks DNA. The sample has 95,000 to 110,000 distinct CDR3 sequences. The sequenced material came from blood. These TCRs come from a human donor with ulcerative colitis or Crohn's disease, or a healthy co-twin of an affected twin (not recorded which).

This chain connects TRBV28 to TRBJ1-5; TCRdb's D gene call, TRBD1, goes unchecked for lack of DNA. The CDR3 covers 16 residues. Per germline, CDR1 MDHEN and CDR2 SYDVKM. This CDR3 is CASRPPPGPLIPPQHF. The full variable domain, its missing parts supplied by reference TRBV28 and TRBJ1-5, is DVKVTQSSRYLVKRTGEKVFLECVQDMDHENMFWYRQDPGLGLRLIYFSYDVKMKEKGDIPEGYSVSREKKERFSLILESASTNQTSMYLCASRPPPGPLIPPQHFGDGTRLSIL.

The chain combines TRBV28 with TRBJ2-2; TCRdb outputs TRBD1, but without DNA this stays unchecked. Per the germline V gene, CDR1 is MDHEN and CDR2 is SYDVKM. The CDR3 is 16 amino acids. CDR3 residues: CASSQRDRVYTGELFF.

The J gene is TRBJ1-4, the V gene TRBV5-1; checking the TCRdb D call of TRBD1 is not possible without DNA. Germline CDR1 SGHRS, CDR2 YFSETQ. The CDR3 contains 13 residues. This CDR3 is CASSSRENEKLFF.

This chain joins TRBV7-2 and TRBJ2-2; there is no DNA to check the TCRdb D call of TRBD1. The CDR3 contains 15 residues. CDR1 is SGHTA and CDR2 is FQGNSA in the germline V gene. The CDR3 region is CASSPFGGSTGELFF.

The chain carries TRBV9 and TRBJ2-5; TCRdb gives TRBD2 as the D gene, but with no DNA this cannot be confirmed. The CDR3 consists of 15 residues. Germline V lookup: CDR1 SGDLS, CDR2 YYNGEE. CDR3 sequence reads: CASGDSGGYGQTQYF.

The chain has TRBV29-1 and TRBJ2-3; absent DNA, TCRdb's TRBD2 call cannot be checked. Germline lookup yields CDR1 SQVTM and CDR2 ANQGSEA. The CDR3 extends over 13 amino acids. The CDR3 spells CSVDRSGGAAQYF.

The rearrangement uses TRBV19 and TRBJ2-3; TCRdb proposes TRBD1, but this gene call is untestable without DNA. The CDR3 has 14 amino acids. CDR1 is LNHDA and CDR2 is SQIVND in the germline V gene (reference sequence). The CDR3 sequence: CASSIRDSSDTQYF.

The chain uses TRBV7-8 and TRBJ1-2; absent DNA, TCRdb's TRBD1 call cannot be checked. The germline V gene has CDR1 SGHVS and CDR2 FQNEAQ. The CDR3 sequence is 16 residues long. The CDR3 is CASSFEFRDRVYGYTF.

The V and J genes are TRBV12-3 or TRBV12-4 and TRBJ1-6. The CDR3 contains 13 residues. This CDR3 is CASRPPDNSPLHF.

This chain uses TRBV7-9 with TRBJ1-4. Germline V gene sequence: CDR1 SEHNR, CDR2 FQNEAQ (reference sequence). The CDR3 sequence is 14 residues long. This CDR3 is CASSDQRTNEKLFF. The variable domain in full, completed from reference TRBV7-9 and TRBJ1-4, reads DTGVSQNPRHKITKRGQNVTFRCDPISEHNRLYWYRQTLGQGPEFLTYFQNEAQLEKSRLLSDRFSAERPKGSFSTLEIQRTEQGDSAMYLCASSDQRTNEKLFFGSGTQLSVL.

This chain uses TRBV5-5 with TRBJ2-5; TCRdb returns TRBD2, unconfirmable since there is no DNA. The CDR3 loop spans 14 amino acids. Germline V gene data show CDR1 as SGHKS and CDR2 as YYEKEE (reference sequence). The CDR3 region is CASSPLGGVETQYF.

The V call is TRBV7-6, the J call TRBJ2-1; the TCRdb D gene call, TRBD2, has no DNA to confirm it. There are 14 residues in the CDR3. Germline lookup yields CDR1 SGHVS and CDR2 FNYEAQ. The CDR3 loop reads CASSLDSGSVEQFF. The full variable domain, its missing parts supplied by reference TRBV7-6 and TRBJ2-1, is GAGVSQSPRYKVTKRGQDVALRCDPISGHVSLYWYRQALGQGPEFLTYFNYEAQQDKSGLPNDRFSAERPEGSISTLTIQRTEQRDSAMYRCASSLDSGSVEQFFGPGTRLTVL.

The chain uses TRBV20-1 and TRBJ1-2; TCRdb's assignment of TRBD1 cannot be checked, as there is no DNA. The CDR3 is made up of 12 amino acids. The germline V gene encodes CDR1 DFQATT and CDR2 SNEGSKA (reference sequence). CDR3 in amino acids: CSAHHRVYGYTF.

The chain recombines TRBV16 with TRBJ1-5; absent DNA, TCRdb's TRBD1 call cannot be checked. The CDR3 contains 14 residues. Germline V gives CDR1 KGHSY, CDR2 FQNENV. CDR3 region: CASSGHLSNQPQHF.

V usage is TRBV15 and J usage is TRBJ2-4; lacking DNA, the TRBD2 call made by TCRdb goes unchecked. The CDR3 runs 15 residues. The germline V gene has CDR1 LNHNV and CDR2 YYDKDF (reference sequence). The CDR3 sequence is CATSSDGRDKNIQYF. Together with reference TRBV15 and TRBJ2-4, the CDR3 gives the full variable domain: DAMVIQNPRYQVTQFGKPVTLSCSQTLNHNVMYWYQQKSSQAPKLLFHYYDKDFNNEADTPDNFQSRRPNTSFCFLDIRSPGLGDTAMYLCATSSDGRDKNIQYFGAGTRLSVL.

This rearrangement joins TRBV5-1 to TRBJ2-7; lacking DNA, the TRBD2 call made by TCRdb goes unchecked. There are 14 residues in the CDR3. CDR1 SGHRS and CDR2 YFSETQ come from the germline V gene. The CDR3 sequence is CASSLVAGTVEQYF.

The gene calls are TRBV6-2 or TRBV6-3 and TRBJ2-1; TCRdb's D call, TRBD1, is unchecked because there is no DNA. CDR1 is MNHEY, CDR2 SVGEGT, per germline. CDR3 length equals 16 residues. CDR3 residues: CASSYLRRGPYNEQFF.

The chain couples TRBV7-9 to TRBJ2-2. Germline lookup yields CDR1 SEHNR and CDR2 FQNEAQ (reference sequence). CDR3 size: 17 residues. The CDR3 region is CASTSSGILTNTGELFF.

The chain is built from TRBV3-1 and TRBJ2-7; without DNA, the TCRdb call of TRBD1 cannot be checked. The germline V gene encodes CDR1 LGHDT and CDR2 YNNKEL (reference sequence). This CDR3 contains 15 residues. Here the CDR3 reads CASSQAGTGRYEQYF.

V gene TRBV20-1 combines with J gene TRBJ2-5; without DNA, the TCRdb call of TRBD2 cannot be checked. The CDR3 has 14 amino acids. Germline CDR1 and CDR2: DFQATT and SNEGSKA (reference sequence). The CDR3 sequence: CSAPLWAQQETQYF.

The V call is TRBV12-3 or TRBV12-4, the J call TRBJ2-7. This CDR3 spans 12 amino acids. The CDR3 protein is CASSLGLYEQYF.

V gene TRBV19 combines with J gene TRBJ1-5. Per germline, CDR1 LNHDA and CDR2 SQIVND (reference sequence). This CDR3 spans 14 amino acids. CDR3 protein: CASSMSQTYQPQHF.

CDR3 loop: CASSNVGFFVNTQYF. The rearrangement uses TRBV19 and TRBJ2-3. The germline V gene encodes CDR1 LNHDA and CDR2 SQIVND (reference sequence). The CDR3 has 15 residues.

V usage is TRBV20-1 and J usage is TRBJ1-1. The CDR3 sequence is 14 residues long. Germline CDR1 reads DFQATT; CDR2 reads SNEGSKA (reference sequence). The CDR3 is CSAKDSFMNTEAFF.

The CDR3 reads CATSDLANGGAGELFF. This rearrangement joins TRBV24-1 to TRBJ2-2; the D gene TCRdb calls, TRBD2, cannot be checked with no DNA. The CDR3 contains 16 residues. Per the germline V gene, CDR1 is KGHDR and CDR2 is SFDVKD.

The V gene is TRBV28, the J gene TRBJ2-7; TCRdb picks TRBD1, but there is no DNA to check that call. The CDR3 sequence is 15 residues long. Germline V lookup: CDR1 MDHEN, CDR2 SYDVKM. CDR3 in amino acids: CASTLLRDRGYEQYF. The full variable domain, rest sourced from reference TRBV28 and TRBJ2-7, is DVKVTQSSRYLVKRTGEKVFLECVQDMDHENMFWYRQDPGLGLRLIYFSYDVKMKEKGDIPEGYSVSREKKERFSLILESASTNQTSMYLCASTLLRDRGYEQYFGPGTRLTVT.

The chain recombines TRBV7-7 with TRBJ2-2; TCRdb picks TRBD2, but there is no DNA to check that call. CDR3 length: 17 amino acids. Germline loops: CDR1 SSHAT, CDR2 FNYEAQ (reference sequence). The CDR3 loop reads CASSPFSAGTKRGEPFF. Supplemented by reference TRBV7-7 and TRBJ2-2, the full variable domain reads GAGVSQSPRYKVTKRGQDVTLRCDPISSHATLYWYQQALGQGPEFLTYFNYEAQPDKSGLPSDRFSAERPEGSISTLTIQRTEQRDSAMYRCASSPFSAGTKRGEPFFGEGSRLTVL.